The rows below give T cell receptor beta chains drawn from one sample of a study of cytomegalovirus exposure and HLA in healthy donors. The data were produced by immunoSEQ multiplex PCR, yet TCRdb's version contains in-frame clones alone and is incomplete. The sample has some 160,000 clones; 80% are singletons. Sequenced sample: PBMCs. All receptors derive from a man aged 40-49 years in good health and CMV-seronegative. Both conserved end residues are trimmed from each CDR3.

v_call	j_call	cdr3_length	cdr3_aa
TRBV7-2	TRBJ2-5	13	ASSYQGGAGETQY
TRBV30	TRBJ1-5	12	AWSAPGFNQPQH
TRBV4-1	TRBJ1-3	16	ASSQGWSTPISGNTIY
TRBV11-2	TRBJ2-7	13	ASSSGGSGGYEQY
TRBV6-6	TRBJ1-2	13	ASSYLRTGQYGYT
TRBV11-2	TRBJ1-3	12	ASSRMSSGNTIY
TRBV18	TRBJ1-1	13	ASSPFQGADTEAF
TRBV18	TRBJ1-1	14	ASSQGQGRTNTEAF
TRBV21-1	TRBJ2-4	14	ASSKEGHRTKNIQY
TRBV19	TRBJ2-1	15	ASLGQRGAGSYNEQF
TRBV9	TRBJ2-7	13	ASSPLASGGYEQY
TRBV9	TRBJ2-2	14	ASSLPGTSNTGELF
TRBV7-2	TRBJ1-3	13	ASSSRQASGNTIY
TRBV5-8	TRBJ2-3	14	ASRLPGTSATDTQY
TRBV5-4	TRBJ2-3	10	ASSPRTGLQY
TRBV28	TRBJ1-2	15	ASSWAWGQGAAKGYT
TRBV6-5	TRBJ1-2	11	ASSGLPDYGYT
TRBV9	TRBJ2-5	13	ASSVDRGAGETQY
TRBV18	TRBJ1-1	12	ASSRTNGNTEAF
TRBV5-1	TRBJ2-3	11	ASSSGRADTQY
TRBV4-3	TRBJ2-1	14	ASSQNRDRGYNEQF
TRBV30	TRBJ2-7	12	AWSTGTGGSEQY
TRBV7-9	TRBJ1-4	12	ASSTGTTNEKLF
TRBV5-1	TRBJ2-6	17	ASSFWTSGGQGGANVLT
TRBV6-5	TRBJ2-7	14	ASSYLAAPGPYEQY
TRBV13	TRBJ2-3	11	ASSRRSTDTQY
TRBV29-1	TRBJ2-2	12	SAARSGNTGELF
TRBV11-2	TRBJ2-7	11	ASRLAGAREQY
TRBV6-1	TRBJ2-3	13	ASSSGTAGTDTQY
TRBV29-1	TRBJ2-5	13	SALTAYSGQETQY
TRBV7-6	TRBJ2-2	12	ASSPDRDSVALF
TRBV9	TRBJ2-7	12	ASSVGGRNYEQY
TRBV4-3	TRBJ1-2	12	ASSQEAGRYGYT
TRBV18	TRBJ1-1	12	ASSLDRENTEAF
TRBV6-5	TRBJ1-5	13	ASSYSVRGNQPQH